There are many counts of the clone carrying this TCR beta chain. TCRdb re-clonotyped the PCR reads through MiXCR. The table includes roughly 70,000 clones, more than 15% detected once. V was shortened by 3 bases and J by 6 bases, with 15 bases between the two germline ends. Germline CDR1 reads KGHSH; CDR2 reads LQKENI. The CDR3 is 14 residues long. Patients were all untreated before their thyroid surgery. These data come from a study of metastatic and nonmetastatic thyroid tumors. The TCR comes from a female donor with papillary thyroid cancer or a benign thyroid nodule (not recorded which). Some clones in this sample may be carry-over from other donors' samples. Sequences were obtained from blood. The chain uses TRBV18 and TRBJ2-7; TRBD1 might be the D (6 bases). CDR3 DNA sequence: TGTGCCAGCTCACCTACGGGACAAGCATCCGAGCAGTACTTC. This encodes CASSPTGQASEQYF.